These 3 T cell receptor beta chains were sequenced from one sample in a study of blood T cell repertoires in COVID-19 (TCRdb year 2020). To prepare the library, the immunoSEQ multiplex PCR assay was applied. The table comes from immuneACCESS by way of TCRdb, which keeps in-frame sequences with V and J called. Part of the clones is missing from these tables; in studies checked, under half for an unresolved V gene and the rest for unknown reasons. This sample holds about 360,000 clones; roughly 77% were observed only once. Of the sample, under 1.2% falls within the top ten clones. The sequenced sample was peripheral blood. Every receptor here comes from a human donor with acute or convalescent COVID-19. The donor label of this sample is uncertain.

The V and J genes are TRBV18 and TRBJ1-4; 9 positions match TRBD1. The germline CDR1 and CDR2 sequences are KGHSH and LQKENI. CDR3 length equals 13 residues. Trimming cost V 5 bases and J 8 bases; bases outside gene matches: 3. CDR3 DNA sequence: TGTGCCAGCTCATCGGGACAGGGCGAAAAACTGTTTTTT. This encodes CASSSGQGEKLFF. Combining the CDR3 with reference TRBV18 and TRBJ1-4 gives the whole variable domain NAGVMQNPRHLVRRRGQEARLRCSPMKGHSHVYWYRQLPEEGLKFMVYLQKENIIDESGMPKERFSAEFPKEGPSILRIQQVVRGDSAAYFCASSSGQGEKLFFGSGTQLSVL.

This chain uses TRBV5-1 with TRBJ1-1, with D possibly TRBD1 on 6 matching bases. Germline lookup yields CDR1 SGHRS and CDR2 YFSETQ. V was shortened by 0 bases and J by 3 bases, with 24 bases between the two germline ends. The CDR3 runs 19 residues. The CDR3 spells CASSLEAMRGRGWDTEAFF. In DNA, the CDR3 is TGCGCCAGCAGCTTGGAAGCAATGAGGGGCAGGGGATGGGACACTGAAGCTTTCTTT. Combining the CDR3 with reference TRBV5-1 and TRBJ1-1 gives the whole variable domain KAGVTQTPRYLIKTRGQQVTLSCSPISGHRSVSWYQQTPGQGLQFLFEYFSETQRNKGNFPGRFSGRQFSNSRSEMNVSTLELGDSALYLCASSLEAMRGRGWDTEAFFGQGTRLTVV.

The chain couples TRBV7-2 to TRBJ1-2, with D maybe TRBD1 (5 bases). The CDR3 runs 14 residues. Germline lookup yields CDR1 SGHTA and CDR2 FQGNSA. V was shortened by 2 bases and J by 4 bases, with 11 bases between the two germline ends. The CDR3 region is CASSLIRVGYGYTF. The DNA for the CDR3 is TGTGCCAGCAGCTTAATCAGGGTTGGCTATGGCTACACCTTC.